This T cell receptor beta chain was profiled in a study of T cells in Graves' hyperthyroidism and ophthalmopathy. This clonotype was detected many times. From RNA transcripts, TCR beta CDR3 regions were amplified. Carried out on the TCR CDR3, a first-round RT-PCR used the HTBI primer set. One entry per CDR3 protein results from TCRdb running MiXCR on the multiplex PCR reads. The table includes about 590,000 distinct CDR3 sequences, 11% to 15% detected once. V shed 4 bases, J shed 8 bases, and the junction held 5 bases outside the gene matches. The CDR3 sequence is 15 residues long. CDR1 and CDR2 from the germline V gene are MNHNS and SASEGT. The PBMCs were taken from around 9 ml of fresh peripheral blood.

The chain carries TRBV6-1 and TRBJ2-1; 13 bases are a match to TRBD2. Sequences were obtained from blood. This clonotype was sampled from a woman aged 18 to 35 with Graves' ophthalmopathy. The CDR3 sequence: CASSGGTSGKYEQFF. The CDR3 nucleotides read TGTGCCAGCAGTGGAGGGACTAGCGGGAAGTATGAGCAGTTCTTC.